This entry lists 22 T cell receptor beta chains sequenced from one sample in a study of CD8 T cells in ankylosing spondylitis. TCRdb used MiXCR to reprocess the 5' RACE reads, holding one entry per CDR3 protein. In the table there are some 90,000 distinct CDR3 sequences, around 26% of which are singletons. The sequenced material came from blood, either unsorted or a sorted T cell fraction (not recorded which). The origin of the receptors is a male donor with ankylosing spondylitis or in good health (not recorded which).

The rearrangement uses TRBV20-1 and TRBJ2-1, with a tentative D call TRBD2 (6 bases). Looked up from germline, CDR1 is DFQATT and CDR2 is SNEGSKA (reference sequence). The CDR3 covers 14 residues. The ends were cut back, 1 base at V and 7 bases at J, with 14 bases in the middle. CDR3 bases: TGCAGTGCTAGAGCTCCGGGGGAAAAGAATGAGCAGTTCTTC. Protein product: CSARAPGEKNEQFF.

This clonotype was seen many times. This chain connects TRBV5-1 to TRBJ2-7, with 8 bases matching TRBD2. The CDR3 consists of 14 residues. J gave up 3 bases and V 3 bases, and 5 bases lay outside the gene matches. Germline values: CDR1 SGHRS, CDR2 YFSETQ. The CDR3 DNA reads TGCGCCAGCAGCTCAAGCGGGAGAAGCTACGAGCAGTACTTC. Translating gives CASSSSGRSYEQYF. The full variable domain, in which reference TRBV5-1 and TRBJ2-7 provide the parts outside the CDR3, is KAGVTQTPRYLIKTRGQQVTLSCSPISGHRSVSWYQQTPGQGLQFLFEYFSETQRNKGNFPGRFSGRQFSNSRSEMNVSTLELGDSALYLCASSSSGRSYEQYFGPGTRLTVT.

This clonotype has a handful of counts. The chain recombines TRBV18 with TRBJ1-5; D is ambiguous. This CDR3 has 13 residues. With 7 bases removed from V and 2 bases from J, the gap between germline ends came to 9 bases. CDR1 and CDR2 (germline): KGHSH, LQKENI. As DNA, the CDR3 is TGTGCCAGCTTGGGAGGGCGCAATCAGCCCCAGCATTTT. This gives the protein CASLGGRNQPQHF.

The V and J genes are TRBV20-1 and TRBJ2-7; no clear D gene. The CDR3 sequence is 12 residues long. Per the germline V gene, CDR1 is DFQATT and CDR2 is SNEGSKA (reference sequence). The V end was cut by 3 bases, the J end by 2 bases, with 8 bases between. The CDR3 spells CSARGPTYEQYV. The CDR3 coding sequence is TGCAGTGCTAGGGGTCCCACCTACGAGCAGTACGTC.

This sequence joins TRBV12-5 and TRBJ1-1; TRBD1 is a possible D gene (5 bases). The CDR3 covers 13 residues. Per the germline V gene, CDR1 is LGHNT and CDR2 is FRNRAP. V dropped 6 bases and J dropped 3 bases, with 11 bases sitting between them. DNA of the CDR3: TGTGCTAGTGGCCTCAGCAGGGACACTGAAGCTTTCTTT. The encoded protein is CASGLSRDTEAFF. The full variable domain, completed using reference TRBV12-5 and TRBJ1-1, is DARVTQTPRHKVTEMGQEVTMRCQPILGHNTVFWYRQTMMQGLELLAYFRNRAPLDDSGMPKDRFSAEMPDATLATLKIQPSEPRDSAVYFCASGLSRDTEAFFGQGTRLTVV.

This clonotype has a handful of counts. The chain joins TRBV20-1 to TRBJ1-1; D is perhaps TRBD1 (5 bases). The CDR3 loop spans 11 amino acids. The germline CDR1 and CDR2 sequences are DFQATT and SNEGSKA (reference sequence). V lost 6 bases, J lost 4 bases, and 9 bases lay in between. In DNA form, the CDR3 reads TGCAGTGCCCAGGGTTTCACTGAAGCTTTCTTT. It translates to CSAQGFTEAFF.

The rearrangement uses TRBV27 and TRBJ1-4; D remains ambiguous. The germline gives CDR1 MNHEY, CDR2 SMNVEV (reference sequence). The V end was cut by 7 bases, the J end by 8 bases, with 11 bases between. CDR3 length: 12 amino acids. DNA for the CDR3: TGTGCCAGCACCCCCTTGACCGAAAAACTGTTTTTT. This codes for CASTPLTEKLFF.

V and J are TRBV20-1 and TRBJ1-5; no clear D gene. Germline V gene sequence: CDR1 DFQATT, CDR2 SNEGSKA (reference sequence). V lost 3 bases, J lost 9 bases, and 12 bases lay in between. This CDR3 is 12 amino acids long. DNA for the CDR3: TGCAGTGCTAGTCAGAGCTTCAGGCCCCAGCATTTT. It codes for CSASQSFRPQHF.

Only a few counts were recorded for this clonotype. The chain has TRBV7-8 and TRBJ2-2; 7 bases line up with TRBD2. V gave up 3 bases and J gave up 3 bases; unmatched junction bases: 19. The CDR3 extends over 20 amino acids. CDR1 is SGHVS, CDR2 FQNEAQ, per germline. This CDR3 is CASSLFAGSGLAEYTGELFF. CDR3 coding DNA: TGTGCCAGCAGCTTGTTTGCAGGTTCGGGTCTAGCGGAGTACACCGGGGAGCTGTTTTTT.

The chain uses TRBV20-1 and TRBJ2-1; 7 nucleotides agree with TRBD2. CDR1 is DFQATT, CDR2 SNEGSKA, per germline (reference sequence). V lost 0 bases, J lost 5 bases, and 19 bases stayed unmatched. The CDR3 loop spans 19 amino acids. This CDR3 reads CSARDTGGSGGGFDNEQFF. Written as DNA, the CDR3 is TGCAGTGCTAGAGACACGGGAGGTAGCGGCGGTGGGTTTGACAATGAGCAGTTCTTC.

This clonotype was seen only a few times. The chain is built from TRBV6-1 and TRBJ1-5; D is unresolved. Trimming pared 7 bases from V and 7 bases from J, leaving 11 bases between. There are 12 residues in the CDR3. Germline V gives CDR1 MNHNS, CDR2 SASEGT. The CDR3 DNA reads as TGTGCCAGCATAGGCCGCCTGCAGCCCCAGCATTTT. Its protein product is CASIGRLQPQHF.

The chain couples TRBV18 to TRBJ2-5, with a possible D match to TRBD1 (5 bases). Trimming removed 1 base at V and 5 bases at J, with 14 bases between. CDR1 is KGHSH, CDR2 LQKENI, per germline. There are 15 residues in the CDR3. The CDR3 loop is CASSPRVGQSETQYF. CDR3 nucleotides: TGTGCCAGCTCACCACGTGTGGGGCAGTCGGAGACCCAGTACTTC.

The chain joins TRBV6-5 to TRBJ2-2; D tentatively fits TRBD1 or TRBD2 (6 bases each). Per the germline V gene, CDR1 is MNHEY and CDR2 is SVGAGI. The CDR3 is 18 residues long. With 4 bases removed from V and 3 bases from J, the gap between germline ends came to 21 bases. Written as DNA, the CDR3 is TGTGCCAGCAGTTCCCCCCTATCGGGGGCTTGGTACACCGGGGAGCTGTTTTTT. Protein product: CASSSPLSGAWYTGELFF.

This clonotype turned up a few times. V is TRBV7-6 and J is TRBJ2-7, with TRBD2 as a possible D gene (5 bases). The germline gives CDR1 SGHVS, CDR2 FNYEAQ. V shed 3 bases and J shed 3 bases, with 9 bases lying between them. The CDR3 has 13 residues. The CDR3, as DNA: TGTGCCAGCAGCTTTAATGCGGGCTACGAGCAGTACTTC. Residues: CASSFNAGYEQYF.

The count of this clonotype is one. The rearrangement uses TRBV7-2 and TRBJ2-4, with 10 bases fitting TRBD1. J lost 6 bases, V lost 5 bases, and 7 bases had no gene match. CDR1 is SGHTA, CDR2 FQGNSA, per germline. The CDR3 is made up of 15 amino acids. DNA for the CDR3: TGTGCCAGCAGCCCGATGACAGGGGGCGGAAACATTCAGTACTTC. Translated, it gives CASSPMTGGGNIQYF.

V is TRBV20-1 and J is TRBJ1-2; tentatively, D is TRBD1 (5 bases). Trimming took 6 bases from V and 0 from J, leaving 5 bases between them. Germline V gene data show CDR1 as DFQATT and CDR2 as SNEGSKA (reference sequence). There are 11 residues in the CDR3. The CDR3 sequence: CSATANYGYTF. In DNA, the CDR3 is TGCAGTGCGACAGCTAACTATGGCTACACCTTC.

V gene TRBV7-7 combines with J gene TRBJ1-1; possibly TRBD1 for D (5 bases). V was shortened by 5 bases and J by 2 bases, with 12 bases between the two germline ends. Germline-derived CDR1 and CDR2 are SSHAT and FNYEAQ (reference sequence). The CDR3 runs 14 residues. This CDR3 reads CASSPMGVNTEAFF. CDR3 nucleotide sequence: TGTGCCAGCAGCCCGATGGGGGTAAACACTGAAGCTTTCTTT.

The J gene is TRBJ1-2, the V gene TRBV18, with 8 nucleotides matching TRBD1. CDR1 and CDR2 (germline): KGHSH, LQKENI. The CDR3 runs 13 residues. The ends lost 2 bases at V and 7 bases at J; junction bases unmatched: 3. As DNA, the CDR3 is TGTGCCAGCTCACCAGGACAGGGTAGTGGCTACACCTTC. Protein: CASSPGQGSGYTF.

CDR3 DNA sequence: TGCGCCAGCAGCCAAGACGGAGGGTTAGGCAATCAGCCCCAGCATTTT. Encoded protein: CASSQDGGLGNQPQHF. V usage is TRBV4-1 and J usage is TRBJ1-5, with D unresolved. V lost 0 bases to trimming and J lost 2 bases, with 11 bases between them. The CDR3 length is 16 residues. Germline loops: CDR1 MGHRA, CDR2 YSYEKL.

This chain joins TRBV7-9 and TRBJ2-7; D gene uncertain. Germline V gene lookup returns CDR1 SEHNR and CDR2 FQNEAQ (reference sequence). The CDR3 sequence is 15 residues long. The ends were cut back, 1 base at V and 4 bases at J, with 14 bases in the middle. DNA for the CDR3: TGTGCCAGCAGCTTAGATCTTTCCCCCCCTTACGAGCAGTACGTC. Translating it yields CASSLDLSPPYEQYV.

The chain joins TRBV7-9 to TRBJ2-2; D remains ambiguous. The V end was cut by 3 bases, the J end by 2 bases, with 1 base between. Per the germline V gene, CDR1 is SEHNR and CDR2 is FQNEAQ (reference sequence). This CDR3 region has 12 residues. CDR3 sequence: CASSFNTGELFF. The CDR3 DNA sequence: TGTGCCAGCAGCTTCAACACCGGGGAGCTGTTTTTT.

This sequence joins TRBV6-5 and TRBJ1-2; 10 bases map to TRBD1. Germline lookup yields CDR1 MNHEY and CDR2 SVGAGI. The V gene end was trimmed by 4 bases and the J gene end by 7 bases; junction bases not matched to a gene: 6. The CDR3 consists of 14 residues. CDR3 region: CASSLTGGASGYTF. The DNA of the CDR3 is TGTGCCAGCAGTTTGACAGGGGGCGCCAGTGGCTACACCTTC.